Listed below are T cell receptor beta chains from one sample, sequenced in a study of T cell responses to AZD1222 COVID-19 vaccine. The data were produced by immunoSEQ multiplex PCR, yet TCRdb's version contains in-frame clones alone and is incomplete. The sample carries roughly 99,000 clones, 75% to 90% recorded once. Here the sequenced sample was peripheral blood, taken on day 0 of AZD1222 vaccination. These receptors were taken from an adult in good health. Both conserved end residues are part of each CDR3. The D gene is left open where the match is weak. Not all rows give a size; the values are once, few, many and, for expanded clones, a class.

j_gene,v_gene,d_gene,abundance,CDR3nt,CDR3aa
TRBJ1-3,TRBV6-5,TRBD1,once,TGTGCCAGCAGGACAGGGGGGGACTCTGGAAACACCATATATTTT,CASRTGGDSGNTIYF
TRBJ2-3,TRBV7-9,TRBD2,.,TGTGCCAGCAGCCCTTGGACTAGCGGGGACTATACGCAGTATTTT,CASSPWTSGDYTQYF
TRBJ1-1,TRBV30,.,.,TGTGCCTGGAGTTCACAAGGGGGAACTGAAGCTTTCTTT,CAWSSQGGTEAFF
TRBJ2-4,TRBV7-2,.,.,TGTGCCAGCAGCTTAGATCCGGGGGCGGCCCAGGGGACCAAAAACATTCAGTACTTC,CASSLDPGAAQGTKNIQYF
TRBJ2-2,TRBV18,TRBD2,.,TGTGCCAGCTCACCATCGATCGGCGGGAGTTATTCCGGGGAGCTGTTTTTT,CASSPSIGGSYSGELFF
TRBJ1-2,TRBV5-1,.,.,TGCGCCAGCAGCCTGGTAATGGGACGGGTTGAGGACTATGGCTACACCTTC,CASSLVMGRVEDYGYTF
TRBJ2-3,TRBV4-2,TRBD2,.,TGTGCCAGCAGCCAAGTGGCGGGAGTCGGGACAGATACGCAGTATTTT,CASSQVAGVGTDTQYF
TRBJ1-3,TRBV18,.,.,TGTGCCAGCTCACCTCGACGCACAGGGTTCTCAGGAAACACCATATATTTT,CASSPRRTGFSGNTIYF
TRBJ1-2,TRBV6-2/TRBV6-3,.,.,TGTGCCAGCAGTCGCGGCAATGGACCCCAAAATCGGGGGATCTTC,CASSRGNGPQNRGIF
TRBJ2-1,TRBV9,TRBD2,.,TGTGCCAGCAGCGTAGCTAGCGGGAGGACCGGGGAGCAGTTCTTC,CASSVASGRTGEQFF
TRBJ1-1,TRBV9,.,.,TGTGCCAGCAGCGTAGCCAGGAACACTGAAGCTTTCTTT,CASSVARNTEAFF
TRBJ1-4,TRBV9,.,.,TGTGCCAGCAGCGTATGGGCAGGGCCAAATGAAAAACTGTTTTTT,CASSVWAGPNEKLFF
TRBJ2-1,TRBV12-3/TRBV12-4,.,.,TGTGCCAGCAGTCCGGGGACGGATGAGCAGTTCTTC,CASSPGTDEQFF
TRBJ1-1,TRBV28,TRBD1,.,TGTGCCGGAACCCGGGACAGGGCGAACACTGAAGCTTTCTTT,CAGTRDRANTEAFF
TRBJ2-2,TRBV2,TRBD1,.,TGTGCCAGCAGTGAGGGACAGGGCTACACCGGGGAGCTGTTTTTT,CASSEGQGYTGELFF
TRBJ2-3,TRBV5-4,.,.,TGTGCCAGCAGGGATCAGCGGGCAAGCACAGATACGCAGTATTTT,CASRDQRASTDTQYF
TRBJ1-1,TRBV10-3,.,.,TGTGCCATCAGTGAGTCGGGCGGCATGAACACTGAAGCTTTCTTT,CAISESGGMNTEAFF
TRBJ2-2,TRBV6-5,.,once,TGTGCCAGCAGACCCGGGACGTCCGGGGAGCTGTTTTTT,CASRPGTSGELFF
TRBJ2-1,TRBV4-3,TRBD2,.,TGCGCCAGCAGCCTACGACTAGCGGGAGGGTGGAATGAGCAGTTCTTC,CASSLRLAGGWNEQFF
TRBJ1-1,TRBV19,.,.,TGTGCCAGTAGTATCGGAGCGAGGCGAGGGCACACTGAAGCTTTCTTT,CASSIGARRGHTEAFF
TRBJ2-1,TRBV21-1,.,once,TGTGCCAGGACACAGGGGACCACCTACAATGAGCAGTTCTTC,CARTQGTTYNEQFF
TRBJ1-2,TRBV7-3,.,.,TGTGCCAGCAGCGTAGAGGCCAGGGGATATGGCTACACCTTC,CASSVEARGYGYTF
TRBJ1-3,TRBV3-1/TRBV3-2,.,.,TGTGCCAGCAGCCAAGAAATAGGGGTAGGAAACACCATATATTTT,CASSQEIGVGNTIYF
TRBJ1-2,TRBV6-5,.,.,TGTGCCAGCAGGACCGACCTGGACAGTATATATGGCTACACCTTC,CASRTDLDSIYGYTF
TRBJ2-3,TRBV6-5,TRBD2,.,TGTGCCAGCACTAAGCGGGGAACAGATACGCAGTATTTT,CASTKRGTDTQYF
TRBJ1-5,TRBV29-1,.,.,TGCAGCGTTGAAGGGGGCAATAGCAATCAGCCCCAGCATTTT,CSVEGGNSNQPQHF
TRBJ1-3,TRBV5-4,.,.,TGTGCCAGCAGCTCATGGGGACGCTCTGGAAACACCATATATTTT,CASSSWGRSGNTIYF
TRBJ2-5,TRBV12-3/TRBV12-4,TRBD1,.,TGTGCCAGCAGGGGGACAGGGCAAGAGACCCAGTACTTC,CASRGTGQETQYF
TRBJ2-7,TRBV13,.,.,TGTGCCAGCGGCGGCAGAGTGAACTCCTACGAGCAGTACTTC,CASGGRVNSYEQYF
TRBJ1-2,TRBV19,.,.,TGTGCCAGTAGTCTAGGTGGGGTCTATGGCTACACCTTC,CASSLGGVYGYTF
TRBJ2-7,TRBV19,TRBD1,.,TGTGCCAGTAGTAGGGGTCAGGGGGCCTCCGACGAGCAGTACTTC,CASSRGQGASDEQYF
TRBJ2-7,TRBV9,TRBD2,.,TGTGCCAGCAGCCAGGGTTCCAGCGGGGGGTACGAGCAGTACTTC,CASSQGSSGGYEQYF
TRBJ1-3,TRBV21-1,.,.,TGTGCCAGCAGCAAAGTGGGACACATCTCTGGAAACACCATATATTTT,CASSKVGHISGNTIYF
TRBJ1-4,TRBV14,.,.,TGTGCCAGCAGCCACAGGGATAATGAAAAACTGTTTTTT,CASSHRDNEKLFF
TRBJ2-7,TRBV27,TRBD1,.,TGTGCCAGCAGTTTATATGGGACAGGGACCTACGAGCAGTACTTC,CASSLYGTGTYEQYF
TRBJ1-5,TRBV19,.,few,TGTGCCAGTAGGGCCGGGAACAATCAGCCCCAGCATTTT,CASRAGNNQPQHF
TRBJ1-6,TRBV6-2/TRBV6-3,TRBD1,.,TGTGCCAGCAGCCCAAAGACAGGGAGGGGATCACCCCTCCACTTT,CASSPKTGRGSPLHF
TRBJ1-5,TRBV6-2/TRBV6-3,.,.,TGTGCCAGCAGTTACGGTGACCAGCCCCAGCATTTT,CASSYGDQPQHF
TRBJ1-5,TRBV5-5,.,.,TGTGCCAGCAGCCTTCCGGACAGCGGAGGCAATCAGCCCCAGCATTTT,CASSLPDSGGNQPQHF
TRBJ1-2,TRBV7-9,.,.,TGTGCCAGCAGCTTAGGTGGGAGCTATGGCTACACCTTC,CASSLGGSYGYTF
TRBJ1-2,TRBV27,TRBD1,.,TGTGCCAGCAGTTCCAGGGGGTGGGGTAACTATGGCTACACCTTC,CASSSRGWGNYGYTF
TRBJ1-1,TRBV4-3,TRBD1,.,TGCGCCAGCAGCCCGGGGACAGGGGGAAGCGCTGAAGCTTTCTTT,CASSPGTGGSAEAFF
TRBJ2-5,TRBV28,.,.,TGTGCCAGCAGTTTCCAGGGGTTGGGGGCCAAAGAGACCCAGTACTTC,CASSFQGLGAKETQYF
TRBJ2-1,TRBV20-1,.,.,TGCAGTGCTAGTTCGACGGGCATGGAGCAGTTCTTC,CSASSTGMEQFF
TRBJ1-1,TRBV30,TRBD1,.,TGTGCCTGGGAGACAGGGAAGAAAGCTTTCTTT,CAWETGKKAFF